This T cell receptor beta chain was sequenced during a study of blood T cell repertoires in COVID-19. At the level of the study: There were acute and convalescent COVID-19 samples, and they came from the United States, Italy and Spain. PBMCs, B-cell-depleted T cells, or T cells provided the cDNA or gDNA that made up the material.

V lost 0 bases and J 13 bases, leaving 13 bases between the germline ends. The CDR3 loop spans 14 amino acids. In germline, CDR1 is LNHNV, CDR2 YYDKDF (reference sequence). In the authors' methods: Using reference gene primer amplification, nucleated cell counts were estimated. TCRdb's copy holds only in-frame clones and misses some; the assay was immunoSEQ multiplex PCR. V and J calls and clone size follow that table, whereas D and trimming were derived from the DNA. In the table there are around 100,000 clones, around 88% of which are singletons. The sample comprised peripheral blood. The sequence was collected from a human donor in a cohort sampled during active COVID-19. V is TRBV15 and J is TRBJ1-6; D call uncertain. This CDR3 reads CATSRDAGQDPLHF. The CDR3 DNA follows: TGTGCCACCAGCAGAGATGCAGGCCAGGATCCCCTCCACTTT. The full variable domain, in which reference TRBV15 and TRBJ1-6 provide the parts outside the CDR3, is DAMVIQNPRYQVTQFGKPVTLSCSQTLNHNVMYWYQQKSSQAPKLLFHYYDKDFNNEADTPDNFQSRRPNTSFCFLDIRSPGLGDTAMYLCATSRDAGQDPLHFGNGTRLTVT.